This T cell receptor beta chain originates from a study of T cells in Graves' hyperthyroidism and ophthalmopathy (dated by TCRdb to the late 2010s). Looking at the study overall: Peripheral blood samples were taken at the time of initial diagnosis, prior to any treatment. Whether ophthalmopathy could be predicted prospectively was tested in an independent validation cohort made up of under 20 hyperthyroidism patients plus 17 patients who later progressed to ophthalmopathy. Once sampling was done, hyperthyroidism patients were given methimazole at a starting dose of 30 mg daily, whereas ophthalmopathy patients were given high-dose intravenous methylprednisolone. In about 6 Graves' hyperthyroidism patients, the study also compared T-cell repertoires from thyroid tissue with T-cell repertoires from blood. To identify TCR V-J signatures that set the groups apart, the researchers used a discovery cohort of 100 patients, made up of under 45 with Graves' ophthalmopathy and approximately 57 with stable Graves' hyperthyroidism. The paper reports TCR Vbeta CDR3 sequencing of more than 120 peripheral blood samples: some 44 ophthalmopathy, fewer than 80 hyperthyroidism and approximately 17 progressor patients. For training and testing, the roughly 100 patients in the discovery cohort were randomly divided in a 7:3 ratio.

Stable Graves' hyperthyroidism was defined as no progression to ophthalmopathy during 18 months of follow-up. Hyperthyroidism patients were newly diagnosed, had a disease duration of under 2 months, and were aged 18 to 65 years. Patients with uncontrolled infections, other autoimmune diseases, pregnancy or lactation were excluded. Diagnoses relied on clinical symptoms, serum thyroxine and TRAb, thyroid ultrasound and orbital computed tomography. PBMCs were separated from under 12 ml of fresh peripheral blood using Ficoll-Paque density gradient centrifugation. Trizol reagent was used to extract total RNA, and RNA quality was then checked on an Agilent 2100 Bioanalyzer. The germline V gene encodes CDR1 SQVTM and CDR2 ANQGSEA. From cysteine to phenylalanine, the CDR3 is 11 amino acids long. The only DNA kept is the CDR3, 33 bases in frame from the first base. V lost 7 bases and J lost 6 bases, and the count of bases not matched to a germline gene is 4.

This clonotype was observed a handful of times. No cognate antigen has been identified for it. It has no much larger one-base neighbor in the sample; base qualities were not kept. Amplification of TCR beta CDR3 regions was carried out from RNA transcripts. A first-round RT-PCR of the TCR CDR3 used the HTBI primer set with the Qiagen OneStep RT-PCR kit. The libraries were constructed in a second round of multiplex PCR and then size-selected and purified. The libraries were sequenced on an Illumina HiSeq2000 using paired-end 100 bp reads. Turning to the authors' computational methods: SOAPnuke was used to process the raw data, removing reads that contained adapters or uncalled bases, had a mean Phred below 15, or lacked an exact match to the constant primer or identifier. COPE v1.2.5 was used to merge high-quality paired reads, and clonotypes were defined as unique nucleotide sequences. Clonotypes were aligned to IMGT TRBV, TRBD and TRBJ reference segments using MiTCR v1.1. The analysis included only V-J combinations with a frequency above 0.0001, which together covered 99.2% of the repertoires. A TCS score was defined as the ratio between F50 (clonal expansion) and ExV (chaos), using BLOSUM62-based TCRdist between CDR3 peptides within each V-J. Welch's t-statistics and random forest reduced approximately 520 V-J features to 10 to 15, which were used in a naive Bayes classifier (R e1071). TCRdb itself trimmed the public reads at Q25 with fastp, ran MiXCR and retained productive beta chains. CDR3 protein duplicates are merged, each entry listing the most common genes and DNA. The V and J calls shown here were made by TCRdb, not taken from the authors' results. The sample profile shows a few hundred thousand distinct CDR3 sequences; about 15% of them were found once. The ten top clones hold approximately 29% of the sample.

Study-wide conclusions, independent of this receptor: In validation, the model predicted progression to ophthalmopathy with 60% to 71% sensitivity and around 72% specificity, a median of roughly seven months before onset. Sample size was not statistically predetermined, and investigators were not blinded to group allocation. Most expanded thyroid clonotypes (frequency above 0.001) were also detected in blood, a finding suggesting that blood repertoires may reflect thyroid immune responses. A 13 V-J signature model separated ophthalmopathy from stable hyperthyroidism, with around 90% sensitivity and around 84% specificity in cross-validation and 80%/75% in testing.

The source material was blood. The chain uses TRBV29-1 and TRBJ1-2; TRBD1 aligns with 8 central bases. The sequence came from a woman younger than 45 with Graves' hyperthyroidism. The CDR3 amino acid sequence is: CSALTGDGYTF. The DNA sequence is TGCAGCGCCCTGACAGGGGATGGCTACACCTTC. The reference TRBV29-1 and TRBJ1-2 proteins fill in what lies around the CDR3, so the full variable domain reads SAVISQKPSRDICQRGTSLTIQCQVDSQVTMMFWYRQQPGQSLTLIATANQGSEATYESGFVIDKFPISRPNLTFSTLTVSNMSPEDSSIYLCSALTGDGYTFGSGTRLTVV.